The 26 T cell receptor beta chains below all came from one sample that was sequenced in a study of blood T cell repertoires in COVID-19. Libraries were prepared by immunoSEQ multiplex PCR; TCRdb keeps only in-frame clonotypes and omits some of them. The profile shows about 400,000 clones, 70% to 90% of them singletons. The sample comprised peripheral blood. The receptors were gathered from a human donor in a cohort sampled during active COVID-19.

V and J are TRBV5-4 and TRBJ1-1, with a possible D match to TRBD1 (5 bases). The CDR3 loop spans 16 amino acids. The V end lost 4 bases, the J end lost 5 bases, and 21 bases lay between the germline ends. Germline-derived CDR1 and CDR2 are SGHNT and YYREEE (reference sequence). The CDR3 sequence: CASSPEQEAQGTEAFF. The CDR3 DNA reads TGTGCCAGCAGCCCGGAACAGGAAGCCCAGGGAACTGAAGCTTTCTTT.

With respect to this clone: This CDR3 is also generated by other DNA sequences in the sample. DNA for the CDR3: TGTGCCAGCAGCGTAGCCGGAGGGTCCTACAATGAGCAGTTCTTC. Its protein is CASSVAGGSYNEQFF. This rearrangement joins TRBV9 to TRBJ2-1; D possibly corresponds to TRBD2 (6 bases). From germline, CDR1 is SGDLS and CDR2 YYNGEE. The CDR3 sequence is 15 residues long. The V and J ends lost 0 bases and 1 base respectively, with 8 bases between them.

The chain uses TRBV9 and TRBJ1-4, with no clear D. Germline V gives CDR1 SGDLS, CDR2 YYNGEE. Trimming stripped 3 bases from V and 3 bases from J, with 6 bases between. The CDR3 sequence is 13 residues long. For the CDR3, the DNA is TGTGCCAGCAGCGCCCGTCCTAATGAAAAACTGTTTTTT. This gives the protein CASSARPNEKLFF.

CDR3 sequence reads: CASSSRRANNQPQHF. CDR3 nucleotides: TGTGCCAGCAGTTCTCGCCGCGCCAACAATCAGCCCCAGCATTTT. The V call is TRBV2, the J call TRBJ1-5; no reliable D call. Germline V lookup: CDR1 SNHLY, CDR2 FYNNEI. The CDR3 has 15 residues. V lost 5 bases, J lost 3 bases, and 14 bases lay in between.

The J gene is TRBJ2-7, the V gene TRBV28; 11 nucleotides match TRBD1. V lost 3 bases, J lost 3 bases, and 10 bases stayed unmatched. Germline-derived CDR1 and CDR2 are MDHEN and SYDVKM. This CDR3 region has 17 residues. As DNA, the CDR3 is TGTGCCAGCAGTTTCATGATCGGGACAGGGGGAGGCTACGAGCAGTACTTC. It encodes CASSFMIGTGGGYEQYF.

In nucleotides, the CDR3 is TGTGCCAGCAGCCAAGATCGACAGGGTCCCGGGGAGCTGTTTTTT. Protein product: CASSQDRQGPGELFF. This chain links TRBV4-2 with TRBJ2-2, with 7 bases aligning to TRBD1. With V trimmed by 0 bases and J by 6 bases, 4 bases remained unmatched. Germline V lookup: CDR1 LGHNA, CDR2 YNFKEQ. The CDR3 extends over 15 amino acids.

The rearrangement links TRBV7-9 to TRBJ1-1, with D unresolved. The germline gives CDR1 SEHNR, CDR2 FQNEAQ (reference sequence). The germline V and J ends were trimmed by 6 bases and 1 base, with 9 bases remaining between them. This CDR3 is 13 amino acids long. The CDR3 sequence: CASRKDTNTEAFF. CDR3 DNA: TGTGCCAGCAGGAAAGACACGAACACTGAAGCTTTCTTT.

The gene calls are TRBV9 and TRBJ1-4; TRBD1 might be the D (6 bases). CDR1 and CDR2 (germline): SGDLS, YYNGEE. The CDR3 loop spans 14 amino acids. The V end lost 9 bases, the J end lost 7 bases, and 19 bases lay between the germline ends. DNA for the CDR3: TGTGCCATACCATCAACAGGGTGGGGTGAAAAACTGTTTTTT. This gives the protein CAIPSTGWGEKLFF.

The J gene is TRBJ1-4, the V gene TRBV6-5; 9 nucleotides match TRBD1. This CDR3 region has 16 residues. CDR1 and CDR2 (germline): MNHEY, SVGAGI. Trimming at V came to 4 bases and at J to 8 bases, leaving 11 bases not matched to a gene. CDR3 in amino acids: CASSSSVATGGEKLFF. CDR3 nucleotides: TGTGCCAGCAGTTCCTCGGTCGCGACAGGGGGGGAAAAACTGTTTTTT.

This clone was found once. The V gene is TRBV6-5, the J gene TRBJ2-5; D is uncertain. Trimming left V 3 bases short and J 5 bases short, with 10 bases between. CDR3 length: 13 amino acids. CDR1 and CDR2 (germline): MNHEY, SVGAGI. CDR3: CASSYSSRETQYF. For the CDR3, the DNA is TGTGCCAGCAGTTATTCGTCTCGGGAGACCCAGTACTTC.

J is TRBJ2-5 and V is TRBV9, with D possibly TRBD2 on 6 matching bases. With 4 bases removed from V and 5 bases from J, the gap between germline ends came to 12 bases. CDR3 length equals 13 residues. CDR1 SGDLS and CDR2 YYNGEE come from the germline V gene. CDR3 in DNA: TGTGCCAGCAGCCCCGCGGGGCTGGAGACCCAGTACTTC. Amino acids: CASSPAGLETQYF.

This rearrangement joins TRBV6-5 to TRBJ2-5, with TRBD1 matching over 9 bases. The CDR3 contains 15 residues. The ends lost 6 bases at V and 2 bases at J; junction bases unmatched: 7. Looked up from germline, CDR1 is MNHEY and CDR2 is SVGAGI. The CDR3 protein is CASSRATGGQETQYF. CDR3 DNA: TGTGCCAGCAGCCGCGCGACAGGGGGTCAAGAGACCCAGTACTTC.

The chain is built from TRBV19 and TRBJ2-1; 10 nucleotides agree with TRBD2. The CDR3 totals 14 residues. V was clipped by 7 bases and J by 7 bases; unmatched bases: 7. Germline V CDR1 and CDR2: LNHDA, SQIVND (reference sequence). The CDR3 loop reads CASIPSGSVNEQFF. The CDR3 DNA reads TGTGCCAGTATCCCTAGCGGGAGTGTAAATGAGCAGTTCTTC.

The gene calls are TRBV7-3 and TRBJ2-1; TRBD1 aligns across 8 bases. From germline, CDR1 is SGHTA and CDR2 FQGTGA. This CDR3 has 15 amino acids. J lost 8 bases, V lost 4 bases, and 10 bases had no gene match. The CDR3 DNA reads as TGTGCCAGCAGCTCCGACAGGGGCGGTAGGGATGAGCAGTTCTTC. Encoded protein: CASSSDRGGRDEQFF. Using reference TRBV7-3 and TRBJ2-1 for the parts outside the CDR3, the full variable domain is GAGVSQTPSNKVTEKGKYVELRCDPISGHTALYWYRQSLGQGPEFLIYFQGTGAADDSGLPNDRFFAVRPEGSVSTLKIQRTERGDSAVYLCASSSDRGGRDEQFFGPGTRLTVL.

For the CDR3, the DNA is TGCAGCGCCTCCAGGATTTACAATGAGCAGTTCTTC. Translating it yields CSASRIYNEQFF. This chain joins TRBV29-1 and TRBJ2-1, with D hard to call. The CDR3 sequence is 12 residues long. V lost 7 bases, J lost 4 bases, and 11 bases lay in between. Per the germline V gene, CDR1 is SQVTM and CDR2 is ANQGSEA.

The chain combines TRBV20-1 with TRBJ2-1; D uncertain. The CDR3 extends over 11 amino acids. The germline V gene encodes CDR1 DFQATT and CDR2 SNEGSKA (reference sequence). V lost 6 bases to trimming and J lost 4 bases, with 7 bases between them. Here the CDR3 reads CSAAPYNEQFF. CDR3 coding DNA: TGCAGTGCAGCCCCTTACAATGAGCAGTTCTTC.

The chain is built from TRBV6-5 and TRBJ1-2; tentative D call: TRBD1 (6 bases). Trimming removed 10 bases at V and 5 bases at J, with 20 bases between. Germline V gene data show CDR1 as MNHEY and CDR2 as SVGAGI. This CDR3 is built from 14 residues. The CDR3 loop is CAISSQDRLYGYTF. The CDR3 nucleotides are TGTGCCATATCCTCTCAGGACAGACTATATGGCTACACCTTC.

The rearrangement joins TRBV28 to TRBJ2-1; the match to TRBD2 covers 11 bases. CDR3 length: 15 amino acids. The germline CDR1 and CDR2 sequences are MDHEN and SYDVKM. Trimming took 4 bases from V and 8 from J; bases not matched to a gene: 7. CDR3 coding DNA: TGTGCCAGCAGTTCAGGTCTAGCGGGAGGCGATGAGCAGTTCTTC. Protein sequence: CASSSGLAGGDEQFF.

This chain connects TRBV25-1 to TRBJ2-7, with D perhaps matching TRBD2 (5 bases). Per germline, CDR1 MGHDK and CDR2 SYGVNS. V was pared by 8 bases and J by 1 base, with 21 bases between. The CDR3 has 16 amino acids. The CDR3 DNA sequence: TGTGCCAGCCAAGACTCGGGTAGGGAGACATCCTACGAGCAGTACTTC. Its protein product is CASQDSGRETSYEQYF.

The chain joins TRBV4-1 to TRBJ2-7, with 7 nucleotides matching TRBD1. The CDR3 has 13 residues. Per germline, CDR1 MGHRA and CDR2 YSYEKL. Trimming cost V 4 bases and J 2 bases; bases outside gene matches: 2. The CDR3 DNA reads as TGCGCCAGCAGCCCGACAGGGCCCTACGAGCAGTACTTC. This translates into CASSPTGPYEQYF.

This chain uses TRBV28 with TRBJ1-1; possibly TRBD1 for D (6 bases). CDR3 size: 14 residues. CDR1 and CDR2 (germline): MDHEN, SYDVKM. The V end was cut by 6 bases, the J end by 0 bases, with 11 bases between. This chain's CDR3 is CASRVQGMNTEAFF. The CDR3, as DNA: TGTGCCAGCAGGGTACAGGGTATGAACACTGAAGCTTTCTTT.

The chain is built from TRBV7-8 and TRBJ1-5, with 7 nucleotides matching TRBD1. Germline assignment: CDR1 SGHVS and CDR2 FQNEAQ. Losses at the gene ends were 6 bases for V and 7 bases for J; bases not matched to a gene: 12. This CDR3 spans 15 amino acids. The CDR3 spells CASRPTGSIGQPQHF. CDR3 nucleotide sequence: TGTGCCAGCAGACCGACAGGGAGTATTGGACAGCCCCAGCATTTT. Variable domain in full (rest from reference TRBV7-8 and TRBJ1-5): GAGVSQSPRYKVAKRGQDVALRCDPISGHVSLFWYQQALGQGPEFLTYFQNEAQLDKSGLPSDRFFAERPEGSVSTLKIQRTQQEDSAVYLCASRPTGSIGQPQHFGDGTRLSIL.

The CDR3 DNA sequence: TGTGCCAGCAGCATCCGACAGGCATGGTTTGGGACTTTCTTT. This gives the protein CASSIRQAWFGTFF. This chain connects TRBV4-2 to TRBJ1-1, with D tentatively TRBD1 (6 bases). The V and J ends lost 5 bases and 12 bases respectively, with 22 bases between them. CDR3 length equals 14 residues. Germline V lookup: CDR1 LGHNA, CDR2 YNFKEQ.

V is TRBV7-7 and J is TRBJ2-1; D call uncertain. Trimming removed 5 bases from V and 2 bases from J, with 13 bases in between. The germline V gene encodes CDR1 SSHAT and CDR2 FNYEAQ (reference sequence). The length of the CDR3 is 15 residues. CDR3 sequence: CASSPSYSAYNEQFF. The CDR3 DNA is TGTGCCAGCAGCCCTTCTTACTCGGCCTACAATGAGCAGTTCTTC.

The chain has TRBV27 and TRBJ2-7; 8 bases are a match to TRBD1. V was clipped by 5 bases and J by 6 bases; unmatched bases: 6. This CDR3 region has 13 residues. Germline values: CDR1 MNHEY, CDR2 SMNVEV (reference sequence). CDR3 sequence: CASSLLTGGEQYF. The CDR3 DNA sequence: TGTGCCAGCAGTCTTCTAACAGGGGGCGAGCAGTACTTC.

V gene TRBV28 combines with J gene TRBJ2-5; 7 positions agree with TRBD2. CDR3 size: 14 residues. Germline values: CDR1 MDHEN, CDR2 SYDVKM. J was trimmed by 5 bases and V by 1 base; bases with no gene match: 4. As DNA, the CDR3 is TGTGCCAGCAGTTTATATGGGGGAGGGGAGACCCAGTACTTC. Translating it yields CASSLYGGGETQYF.